The clone carrying this T cell receptor beta chain was seen a single time. Its antigen is not identified. The sample comes from a study of OX40 agonist ivuxolimab in advanced cancers. V was pared by 3 bases and J by 5 bases, with 11 bases between. Germline V gives CDR1 MGHRA, CDR2 YSYEKL. CDR3 size: 13 residues. Cycle 7 day 1, cycle 4 day 1, and baseline were the timepoints at which blood was sampled. The study, taken as a whole, reports: A proportion of nonresponders additionally exhibited low normalized T-cell clonal expansion.

This table comes from immunoSEQ multiplex PCR, and its TCRdb copy is limited to in-frame clones, with some not included. Of 130,000 or so clones detected, 75% to 95% appear once; the ten largest clones hold approximately 1.1%. The rearrangement joins TRBV4-1 to TRBJ2-7; D is undetermined. The sequence was obtained from an adult with an advanced solid tumor such as melanoma, head and neck, liver or kidney cancer. The specimen comprised CD4+ or CD8+ T cells sorted from blood, sampled in a trial of the OX40 agonist ivuxolimab. CDR3 coding DNA: TGCGCCAGCAGCCAGGGGATAGGAGACGAGCAGTACTTC. It codes for CASSQGIGDEQYF.